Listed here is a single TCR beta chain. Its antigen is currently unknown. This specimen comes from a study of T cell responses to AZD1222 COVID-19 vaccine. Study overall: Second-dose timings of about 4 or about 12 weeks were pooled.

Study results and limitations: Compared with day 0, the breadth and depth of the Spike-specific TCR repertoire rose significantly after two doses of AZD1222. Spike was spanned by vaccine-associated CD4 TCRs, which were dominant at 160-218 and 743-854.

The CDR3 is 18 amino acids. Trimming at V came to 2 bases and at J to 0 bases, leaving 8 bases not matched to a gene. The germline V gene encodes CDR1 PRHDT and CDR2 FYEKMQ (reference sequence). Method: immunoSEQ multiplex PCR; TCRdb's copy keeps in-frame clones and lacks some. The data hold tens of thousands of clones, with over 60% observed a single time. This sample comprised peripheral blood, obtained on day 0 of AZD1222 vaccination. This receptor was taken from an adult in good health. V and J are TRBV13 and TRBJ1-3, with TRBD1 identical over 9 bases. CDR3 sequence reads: CASSLLGQGTLSGNTIYF. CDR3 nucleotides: TGTGCCAGCAGCTTACTGGGACAGGGAACCCTCTCTGGAAACACCATATATTTT.